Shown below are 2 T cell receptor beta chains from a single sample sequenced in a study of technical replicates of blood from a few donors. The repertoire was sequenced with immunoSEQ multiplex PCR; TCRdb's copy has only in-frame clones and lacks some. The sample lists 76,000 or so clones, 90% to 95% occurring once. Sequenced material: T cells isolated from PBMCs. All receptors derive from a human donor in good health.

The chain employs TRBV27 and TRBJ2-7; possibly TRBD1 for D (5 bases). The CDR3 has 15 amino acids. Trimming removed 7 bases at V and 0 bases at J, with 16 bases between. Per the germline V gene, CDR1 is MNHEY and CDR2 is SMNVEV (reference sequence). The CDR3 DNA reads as TGTGCCAGCAAGTCGCTAGGGGCCAACTCCTACGAGCAGTACTTC. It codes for CASKSLGANSYEQYF.

This CDR3 is CASSYRVDQPQHF. CDR3 DNA: TGTGCCAGCAGTTATCGGGTAGATCAGCCCCAGCATTTT. This chain links TRBV6-6 with TRBJ1-5; D is unclear. Trimming shortened V by 3 bases and J by 5 bases, and 8 bases separated the two germline ends. The CDR3 runs to 13 residues. Germline CDR1 is MNHNY and CDR2 is SVGAGI (reference sequence).